Below, 21 T cell receptor beta chains from the same sample are listed, as sequenced in a study of Graves' ophthalmopathy and Graves' hyperthyroidism. Amplification from RNA transcripts yielded the TCR beta CDR3 regions. The first round was an RT-PCR with HTBI primers, and the second round was a multiplex PCR. TCRdb itself ran the multiplex PCR reads through MiXCR, one entry per CDR3 protein. This repertoire shows 400,000 to 450,000 distinct CDR3 sequences, roughly 21% found once; its top ten account for around 3.2%. The sequencing sample was made of peripheral blood. These receptors all come from a woman under 30 with stable Graves' hyperthyroidism.

This clonotype occurred a few times. This clone may be a read error of a much larger clone one base away. The rearrangement uses TRBV7-9 and TRBJ1-1, with D unclear. The germline CDR1 and CDR2 sequences are SEHNR and FQNEAQ (reference sequence). This CDR3 has 14 amino acids. The CDR3 region is CASSVPAKPNEACF. CDR3 DNA sequence: TGTGCCAGCAGCGTCCCCGCTAAGCCTAATGAAGCTTGCTTT. Using reference TRBV7-9 and TRBJ1-1 for the parts outside the CDR3, the full variable domain is DTGVSQNPRHKITKRGQNVTFRCDPISEHNRLYWYRQTLGQGPEFLTYFQNEAQLEKSRLLSDRFSAERPKGSFSTLEIQRTEQGDSAMYLCASSVPAKPNEACFGQGTRLTVV.

This clonotype has at least ten counts. The gene calls are TRBV5-1 and TRBJ2-5; D unclear. CDR1 is SGHRS and CDR2 is YFSETQ in the germline V gene. Trimming took 3 bases from V and 3 from J, leaving 3 bases between them. CDR3 length: 11 residues. CDR3 nucleotide sequence: TGCGCCAGCAGCTGGGAAGAGACCCAGTACTTC. Protein product: CASSWEETQYF.

V and J are TRBV28 and TRBJ1-6; D is ambiguous. The CDR3 has 12 residues. Germline V gene lookup returns CDR1 MDHEN and CDR2 SYDVKM. The V and J ends lost 6 bases and 10 bases respectively, with 10 bases between them. This chain's CDR3 is CASRPTRSPLHF. The CDR3 bases are TGTGCCAGCAGACCCACCCGCTCACCCCTCCACTTT. Using reference TRBV28 and TRBJ1-6 for the parts outside the CDR3, the full variable domain is DVKVTQSSRYLVKRTGEKVFLECVQDMDHENMFWYRQDPGLGLRLIYFSYDVKMKEKGDIPEGYSVSREKKERFSLILESASTNQTSMYLCASRPTRSPLHFGNGTRLTVT.

In this sample, this clonotype turned up many times. V gene TRBV11-2 combines with J gene TRBJ2-7; D gene uncertain. Per the germline V gene, CDR1 is SGHAT and CDR2 is FQNNGV. Trimming took off 3 bases at V and 5 bases at J, with 8 bases between the two ends. The CDR3 extends over 12 amino acids. The CDR3 is CASSFSGNEQYF. In DNA form, the CDR3 reads TGTGCCAGCAGCTTTTCTGGGAACGAGCAGTACTTC. Combining the CDR3 with reference TRBV11-2 and TRBJ2-7 gives the whole variable domain EAGVAQSPRYKIIEKRQSVAFWCNPISGHATLYWYQQILGQGPKLLIQFQNNGVVDDSQLPKDRFSAERLKGVDSTLKIQPAKLEDSAVYLCASSFSGNEQYFGPGTRLTVT.

This clonotype was seen a handful of times. This could be a read error, since a much larger clone is one nucleotide away. This chain links TRBV28 with TRBJ2-7; 8 positions match TRBD2. Germline V gene data show CDR1 as MDHEN and CDR2 as SYDVKM. This CDR3 is 14 amino acids long. V lost 4 bases and J lost 2; bases outside the gene matches: 4. The chain's CDR3 is CASSSSGYPYEQYF. The DNA of the CDR3 is TGTGCCAGCAGTTCTAGCGGGTACCCCTACGAGCAGTACTTC.

Many counts were recorded for this clonotype. J is TRBJ2-6 and V is TRBV2; D call uncertain. This CDR3 has 15 amino acids. Germline V lookup: CDR1 SNHLY, CDR2 FYNNEI. Trimming took off 6 bases at V and 0 bases at J, with 9 bases between the two ends. CDR3: CASSPDYSGANVLTF. The CDR3 coding sequence is TGTGCCAGCAGCCCAGATTACTCTGGGGCCAACGTCCTGACTTTC.

This clonotype has a count of ten or more. This chain uses TRBV11-2 with TRBJ2-7, with 9 bases lining up with TRBD2. Germline CDR1 and CDR2: SGHAT and FQNNGV. After removal of 1 base from V and 4 bases from J, the junction contained 8 bases not matched to a gene. The CDR3 sequence is 16 residues long. As DNA, the CDR3 is TGTGCCAGCAGCTTAGGTGCGGGAGGGGGCCTATACGAGCAGTACTTC. Translating it yields CASSLGAGGGLYEQYF.

This clonotype has at least ten counts. The V and J genes are TRBV7-8 and TRBJ2-5; TRBD2 matches at 12 bases. The germline V gene encodes CDR1 SGHVS and CDR2 FQNEAQ. Trimming cost V 4 bases and J 5 bases; bases outside gene matches: 14. CDR3 length: 18 residues. The CDR3 nucleotides read TGTGCCAGCAGCTCTCGACTAGCGGGAGCTAAAAAGGGGGAGACCCAGTACTTC. Amino acids: CASSSRLAGAKKGETQYF.

This clonotype has just a few counts. This chain links TRBV2 with TRBJ2-5, with D tentatively TRBD2 (6 bases). Trimming removed 11 bases from V and 5 bases from J, with 18 bases in between. CDR1 is SNHLY and CDR2 is FYNNEI in the germline V gene. The CDR3 runs 13 residues. The CDR3 DNA reads as TGTGCCGCCTTAGCGGACCATGGGGAGACCCAGTACTTC. It translates to CAALADHGETQYF.

This clonotype was found many times. This chain uses TRBV24-1 with TRBJ2-2; weak D call: TRBD1 (5 bases). The CDR3 is 14 amino acids. Germline CDR1 KGHDR, CDR2 SFDVKD. With 10 bases removed from V and 4 bases from J, the gap between germline ends came to 15 bases. The CDR3 protein is CATAPGAPTGELFF. The CDR3 DNA reads as TGTGCCACGGCCCCTGGGGCGCCCACCGGGGAGCTGTTTTTT.

The V call is TRBV30, the J call TRBJ2-7; D perhaps matches TRBD2 (5 bases). The V end lost 4 bases, the J end lost 1 base, and 14 bases lay between the germline ends. Germline V gene data show CDR1 as GTSNPN and CDR2 as SVGIG (reference sequence). This CDR3 is built from 14 residues. The CDR3: CAWNLGTGSYEQYF. CDR3 DNA sequence: TGTGCCTGGAACCTGGGAACGGGGTCCTACGAGCAGTACTTC.

V is TRBV3-1 and J is TRBJ2-7; D might be TRBD2 (5 bases). Per the germline V gene, CDR1 is LGHDT and CDR2 is YNNKEL (reference sequence). The CDR3 extends over 15 amino acids. The V end was cut by 0 bases, the J end by 5 bases, with 14 bases between. The CDR3 loop is CASSQDSAARHEQYF. The CDR3 region has the DNA TGTGCCAGCAGCCAAGATTCAGCGGCAAGGCACGAGCAGTACTTC.

This clonotype was counted at least ten times. V usage is TRBV11-2 and J usage is TRBJ2-7, with TRBD2 identical over 13 bases. This CDR3 has 16 residues. V was pared by 0 bases and J by 6 bases, with 5 bases of the junction left unmatched. Germline values: CDR1 SGHAT, CDR2 FQNNGV. This chain's CDR3 is CASSLDRTSGSSEQYF. CDR3 coding DNA: TGTGCCAGCAGCTTAGATCGGACTAGCGGGAGCTCCGAGCAGTACTTC.

The rearrangement uses TRBV6-2 or TRBV6-3 and TRBJ1-1, with 7 bases aligning to TRBD1. J was trimmed by 4 bases and V by 5 bases; bases with no gene match: 4. CDR3 size: 13 residues. Germline V CDR1 and CDR2: MNHEY, SVGEGT. In DNA form, the CDR3 reads TGTGCCAGCAGTGGGGGGACAGTCACTGAAGCTTTCTTT. This encodes CASSGGTVTEAFF.

There are many counts of this clonotype. The chain uses TRBV28 and TRBJ2-7, with D tentatively TRBD2 (7 bases). The germline V gene encodes CDR1 MDHEN and CDR2 SYDVKM. The CDR3 totals 15 residues. Trimming cost V 5 bases and J 1 base, with 15 bases left between them. CDR3 in amino acids: CASSPGASGSYEQYF. CDR3 DNA: TGTGCCAGCAGTCCAGGGGCTAGCGGATCCTACGAGCAGTACTTC.

This clonotype has ten or more counts. This rearrangement joins TRBV5-5 to TRBJ1-5; D gene ambiguous. Germline CDR1 and CDR2: SGHKS and YYEKEE (reference sequence). This CDR3 has 14 residues. V was clipped by 1 base and J by 5 bases, with 10 bases between them. The CDR3 loop is CASSLIGEYQPQHF. The CDR3 region has the DNA TGTGCCAGCAGCTTGATTGGAGAGTATCAGCCCCAGCATTTT.

This clonotype was counted at least ten times. This rearrangement joins TRBV28 to TRBJ1-2; D remains ambiguous. This CDR3 has 15 amino acids. Trimming took off 8 bases at V and 0 bases at J, with 16 bases between the two ends. Germline CDR1 reads MDHEN; CDR2 reads SYDVKM. CDR3 region: CASHGRGSPNYGYTF. The CDR3 DNA sequence: TGTGCCAGCCATGGTCGCGGCTCCCCTAACTATGGCTACACCTTC.

This clonotype has at least ten counts. The J gene is TRBJ2-7, the V gene TRBV6-2 or TRBV6-3; maybe TRBD2 (5 bases). Looked up from germline, CDR1 is MNHEY and CDR2 is SVGEGT. The CDR3 consists of 14 residues. V was pared by 8 bases and J by 0 bases, with 14 bases between. The CDR3 protein is CASGEAASSYEQYF. The CDR3 DNA is TGTGCCAGCGGGGAAGCGGCCAGCTCCTACGAGCAGTACTTC.

This clonotype was counted at least ten times. The chain employs TRBV15 and TRBJ2-7; no clear D gene. CDR1 is LNHNV, CDR2 YYDKDF, per germline (reference sequence). This CDR3 region has 12 residues. Trimming left V 0 bases short and J 5 bases short, with 5 bases between. The CDR3 nucleotides read TGTGCCACCAGCAGAGATCTTAACGAGCAGTACTTC. Amino acids: CATSRDLNEQYF.

In its sample, this clonotype was seen many times. The chain carries TRBV9 and TRBJ2-5; D possibly corresponds to TRBD2 (6 bases). Germline V gene data show CDR1 as SGDLS and CDR2 as YYNGEE. Trimming left V 1 base short and J 5 bases short, with 12 bases between. This CDR3 comprises 14 residues. Written as DNA, the CDR3 is TGTGCCAGCAGCGTAACTAGCTCTGGGGAGACCCAGTACTTC. Translated, it gives CASSVTSSGETQYF.

Ten or more counts support this clonotype. The rearrangement links TRBV11-2 to TRBJ2-6; either TRBD1 or TRBD2 may fit D (6 bases each). Trimming took off 5 bases at V and 2 bases at J, with 16 bases between the two ends. Germline loops: CDR1 SGHAT, CDR2 FQNNGV. The CDR3 runs 17 residues. The chain's CDR3 is CASSLGGRTAGANVLTF. CDR3 DNA sequence: TGTGCCAGCAGCCTCGGGGGCCGGACAGCTGGGGCCAACGTCCTGACTTTC.